The 26 T cell receptor beta chains in this list originate from one sample, sequenced in a study of blood T cell repertoires in COVID-19. Data came from immunoSEQ multiplex PCR; TCRdb stores just in-frame clones and leaves some out. The data hold about 100,000 clones, with almost 85% observed a single time. Input material: peripheral blood. These receptors came from a man aged 35 to 55 with active or convalescent COVID-19.

The chain couples TRBV5-1 to TRBJ2-2; 8 bases agree with TRBD1. Unmatched junction bases numbered 14, after V lost 9 bases and J lost 7 bases. The germline gives CDR1 SGHRS, CDR2 YFSETQ. CDR3 size: 15 residues. CDR3 sequence: CATRTAGGSSGELFF. CDR3 sequence (DNA): TGCGCCACCCGAACCGCAGGGGGCTCAAGCGGGGAGCTGTTTTTT.

This clone was seen only a few times. The chain combines TRBV4-1 with TRBJ1-2, with no clear D. V was pared by 0 bases and J by 3 bases, with 8 bases between. The CDR3 extends over 14 amino acids. CDR1 is MGHRA, CDR2 YSYEKL, per germline. The CDR3 bases are TGCGCCAGCAGCCAAGATTCGGGTTACTATGGCTACACCTTC. Residues: CASSQDSGYYGYTF.

The chain is built from TRBV29-1 and TRBJ2-1, with 10 bases matching TRBD2. This CDR3 region has 16 residues. V trimming: 3 bases; J trimming: 4 bases; junction bases outside the gene matches: 9. Germline V gene sequence: CDR1 SQVTM, CDR2 ANQGSEA. The CDR3 loop reads CSVEGLRTSGYNEQFF. The CDR3 coding sequence is TGCAGCGTTGAGGGTTTGAGGACTAGCGGATACAATGAGCAGTTCTTC.

The rearrangement uses TRBV19 and TRBJ1-4; D uncertain. V dropped 5 bases and J dropped 11 bases, with 15 bases sitting between them. This CDR3 spans 13 amino acids. Germline V lookup: CDR1 LNHDA, CDR2 SQIVND (reference sequence). This CDR3 is CASSSTDWEKLFF. In DNA form, the CDR3 reads TGTGCCAGTAGTTCGACGGACTGGGAGAAACTGTTTTTT.

This clone was seen only once. The rearrangement links TRBV5-1 to TRBJ2-3; possibly TRBD1 for D (6 bases). Trimming left V 0 bases short and J 7 bases short, with 15 bases between. Germline V gives CDR1 SGHRS, CDR2 YFSETQ. The CDR3 spans 15 residues. This chain's CDR3 is CASSLGWTADYTQYF. The CDR3 region has the DNA TGCGCCAGCAGCTTGGGGTGGACAGCAGATTATACGCAGTATTTT.

In nucleotides, the CDR3 is TGTGCCAGCAGCCAAGATAGGTGGCTAGCGGTGACAGATACGCAGTATTTT. It encodes CASSQDRWLAVTDTQYF. The chain uses TRBV14 and TRBJ2-3, with 7 bases identical to TRBD2. J was trimmed by 3 bases and V by 0 bases; bases with no gene match: 9. The CDR3 runs to 17 residues. Per germline, CDR1 SGHDN and CDR2 FVKESK.

This clone was seen a handful of times. The rearrangement joins TRBV27 to TRBJ2-7; TRBD1 matches 7 bases. CDR1 and CDR2 from the germline V gene are MNHEY and SMNVEV (reference sequence). This CDR3 region has 14 residues. With V trimmed by 3 bases and J by 3 bases, 5 bases remained unmatched. The chain's CDR3 is CASSFDRVGYEQYF. For the CDR3, the DNA is TGTGCCAGCAGTTTCGACAGGGTGGGCTACGAGCAGTACTTC.

The chain recombines TRBV6-2 or TRBV6-3 with TRBJ1-1; 7 bases agree with TRBD1. The J segment lost 4 bases and the V segment lost 6 bases, leaving 8 bases of the junction unmatched. Germline CDR1 and CDR2: MNHEY and SVGEGT. The CDR3 is 14 residues long. The CDR3 loop reads CASSKTGMGTEAFF. In DNA, the CDR3 is TGTGCCAGCAGCAAGACAGGGATGGGCACTGAAGCTTTCTTT.

The chain combines TRBV19 with TRBJ2-5, with 11 bases aligning to TRBD1. This CDR3 has 14 residues. With V trimmed by 5 bases and J by 4 bases, 3 bases remained unmatched. Germline V gives CDR1 LNHDA, CDR2 SQIVND (reference sequence). CDR3 nucleotides: TGTGCCAGTAGTGGACAGGGGGCAGGAGAGACCCAGTACTTC. This translates into CASSGQGAGETQYF.

The J gene is TRBJ2-5, the V gene TRBV18; D is possibly TRBD1 (5 bases). The CDR3 length is 14 residues. The germline V gene encodes CDR1 KGHSH and CDR2 LQKENI. Trimming left V 5 bases short and J 4 bases short, with 14 bases between. CDR3 region: CASSSSGLGETQYF. The CDR3 DNA follows: TGTGCCAGCTCATCGTCAGGGTTAGGAGAGACCCAGTACTTC.

This clone came up once. The genes are TRBV19 and TRBJ2-6; tentatively, D is TRBD1 (5 bases). The V end was cut by 7 bases, the J end by 0 bases, with 13 bases between. CDR1 and CDR2 (germline): LNHDA, SQIVND (reference sequence). This CDR3 region has 16 residues. CDR3 region: CASTKDISSGANVLTF. The CDR3 region has the DNA TGTGCCAGTACCAAGGACATATCCTCTGGGGCCAACGTCCTGACTTTC.

The chain joins TRBV21-1 to TRBJ2-7; the table gives TRBD1 as D, unverified against the DNA. TRBV21-1 is a recognized pseudogene. There are 17 residues in the CDR3. CDR3: CASSKSEDGTDTYEQYF. DNA of the CDR3: TGTGCCAGCAGCAAATCAGAGGACGGGACAGATACCTACGAGCAGTACTTC.

The rearrangement joins TRBV2 to TRBJ2-7; the D gene is possibly TRBD1 (6 bases). The germline CDR1 and CDR2 sequences are SNHLY and FYNNEI. This CDR3 has 13 amino acids. V gave up 5 bases and J gave up 5 bases, with 13 bases separating them. CDR3 DNA sequence: TGTGCCAGCAGTAGGGAAAGGGGGAACGAGCAGTACTTC. Amino acid sequence: CASSRERGNEQYF.

The chain is built from TRBV3-1 (or the pseudogene TRBV3-2) and TRBJ2-5; a possible D gene is TRBD1 (5 bases). Germline lookup yields CDR1 LGHDT and CDR2 YNNKEL (reference sequence). The CDR3 consists of 16 residues. Trimming cost V 2 bases and J 1 base, with 14 bases left between them. The CDR3, as DNA: TGTGCCAGCAGCCAACTTGCAGGGAATTTCCAAGAGACCCAGTACTTC. Amino acids: CASSQLAGNFQETQYF.

This clone occurred once. The chain is built from TRBV29-1 and TRBJ2-7, with 7 bases that match TRBD1. V was clipped by 4 bases and J by 2 bases; unmatched bases: 5. CDR3 size: 13 residues. Germline assignment: CDR1 SQVTM and CDR2 ANQGSEA. The CDR3 DNA reads as TGCAGCGTTGCTGACAGGGCTCCCTACGAGCAGTACTTC. As protein: CSVADRAPYEQYF.

The chain has TRBV15 and TRBJ1-5, with D possibly TRBD1 on 5 matching bases. The CDR3 loop spans 15 amino acids. Germline CDR1 is LNHNV and CDR2 is YYDKDF (reference sequence). Trimming took off 1 base at V and 3 bases at J, with 10 bases between the two ends. CDR3 residues: CATSRGAGPNQPQHF. For the CDR3, the DNA is TGTGCCACCAGCAGAGGGGCGGGACCCAATCAGCCCCAGCATTTT.

The chain carries TRBV11-2 and TRBJ1-1, with D possibly being TRBD1 (5 bases). V was cut by 5 bases and J by 3 bases, with 19 bases left in between. The CDR3 is 16 amino acids. CDR1 is SGHAT, CDR2 FQNNGV, per germline. DNA of the CDR3: TGTGCCAGCAGCCTCCGGGGGTCGAATAAATACACTGAAGCTTTCTTT. This translates into CASSLRGSNKYTEAFF.

V is TRBV19 and J is TRBJ1-3; maybe TRBD1 (6 bases). Trimming stripped 10 bases from V and 0 bases from J, with 13 bases between. This CDR3 contains 14 residues. CDR1 LNHDA and CDR2 SQIVND come from the germline V gene (reference sequence). The CDR3 DNA follows: TGTGCCACTCGACAGGCGGGCTCTGGAAACACCATATATTTT. It encodes CATRQAGSGNTIYF.

CDR3 nucleotides: TGTGCCAGCAGCCGTGGACAGGGGAGCTATGGCTACACCTTC. It encodes CASSRGQGSYGYTF. The V call is TRBV5-6, the J call TRBJ1-2, with 9 bases identical to TRBD1. Unmatched junction bases numbered 5, after V lost 4 bases and J lost 4 bases. The germline V gene has CDR1 SGHDT and CDR2 YYEEEE. The CDR3 consists of 14 residues.

This chain uses TRBV7-3 with TRBJ1-2; 8 positions agree with TRBD1. Germline V gene sequence: CDR1 SGHTA, CDR2 FQGTGA. V was pared by 5 bases and J by 3 bases, with 11 bases of the junction left unmatched. The CDR3 length is 16 residues. CDR3 coding DNA: TGTGCCAGCAGCCCTCACAGGGACAGGTACGACTATGGCTACACCTTC. Its protein product is CASSPHRDRYDYGYTF. Variable domain in full (rest from reference TRBV7-3 and TRBJ1-2): GAGVSQTPSNKVTEKGKYVELRCDPISGHTALYWYRQSLGQGPEFLIYFQGTGAADDSGLPNDRFFAVRPEGSVSTLKIQRTERGDSAVYLCASSPHRDRYDYGYTFGSGTRLTVV.

The rearrangement joins TRBV18 to TRBJ2-5; D is unresolved. V was cut by 2 bases and J by 3 bases, with 7 bases left in between. This CDR3 comprises 13 residues. Germline V gene lookup returns CDR1 KGHSH and CDR2 LQKENI. CDR3 loop: CASSPGLKETQYF. The CDR3 nucleotides are TGTGCCAGCTCACCAGGGCTAAAAGAGACCCAGTACTTC.

This chain connects TRBV19 to TRBJ1-6; 7 bases line up with TRBD1. CDR3 length: 15 residues. Germline CDR1 reads LNHDA; CDR2 reads SQIVND (reference sequence). V trimming: 9 bases; J trimming: 8 bases; junction bases outside the gene matches: 13. The CDR3 sequence: CASTTGVEVDSPLHF. The CDR3 bases are TGTGCCAGCACAACAGGGGTGGAGGTTGATTCACCCCTCCACTTT.

The J gene is TRBJ1-1, the V gene TRBV7-6, with 8 nucleotides matching TRBD1. Unmatched junction bases numbered 11, after V lost 6 bases and J lost 8 bases. Germline CDR1 is SGHVS and CDR2 is FNYEAQ. The CDR3 is made up of 14 amino acids. The CDR3 region has the DNA TGTGCCAGCAGAGCACAGGGGGTGATTGGGGAAGCTTTCTTT. This translates into CASRAQGVIGEAFF.

This clone was seen a handful of times. V is TRBV11-3 and J is TRBJ2-7, with 9 bases identical to TRBD2. V lost 6 bases, J lost 5 bases, and 8 bases stayed unmatched. The CDR3 spans 14 residues. Germline CDR1 SGHNT, CDR2 YENEEA. The CDR3 region is CASSPAGGPHEQYF. The CDR3 DNA sequence: TGTGCCAGCAGTCCTGCGGGGGGGCCACACGAGCAGTACTTC.

The rearrangement joins TRBV6-2 or TRBV6-3 to TRBJ2-4; D uncertain. Germline V CDR1 and CDR2: MNHEY, SVGEGT. Deletions cut 6 bases from V and 6 bases from J, with 9 bases between. This CDR3 is built from 12 residues. The CDR3 DNA is TGTGCCAGCAGCTTCTCTCCAAACATTCAGTACTTC. Translation: CASSFSPNIQYF.

The chain is built from TRBV3-1 (or the pseudogene TRBV3-2) and TRBJ2-5; D may be TRBD2 (5 bases). CDR1 is LGHDT and CDR2 is YNNKEL in the germline V gene (reference sequence). V lost 1 base, J lost 5 bases, and 11 bases lay in between. The CDR3 totals 14 residues. CDR3 region: CASSQVQRGETQYF. DNA of the CDR3: TGTGCCAGCAGCCAAGTACAGCGAGGGGAGACCCAGTACTTC.